This T cell receptor beta chain came from a study of molecular identifiers for immune sequencing clone quantification. MiXCR was run by TCRdb on the PCR reads, yielding one entry per CDR3 protein. This sample carries around 100,000 distinct CDR3 sequences, 36% of them seen once, and the ten largest clones take around 4%. Construction of naive CD8 libraries employed about 19,000 to 1,000,000 sorted cells together with 10%, 30% or 50% RNA. The sorting of naive CD8 T cells used the CD8+CD4-CCR7+CD45RA+ phenotype. Germline assignment: CDR1 KGHDR and CDR2 SFDVKD. This CDR3 contains 13 residues. With 7 bases removed from V and 8 bases from J, the gap between germline ends came to 16 bases. In this sample, this clonotype turned up many times.

The V call is TRBV24-1, the J call TRBJ1-1; D unclear. The receptor was isolated from a human donor in good health. Some libraries in this study had Jurkat cell RNA spiked in. The sample comprised naive CD8+ T cells from blood, with Jurkat cell RNA spiked in. Subset of the sample: FACS-sorted CD8+CD4-CCR7+CD45RA+ naive T cells. CDR3 sequence reads: CATSVTATGEAFF. The CDR3 DNA follows: TGTGCCACCAGCGTTACAGCAACGGGAGAAGCTTTCTTT.